These 14 T cell receptor beta chains share one sample of origin, sequenced in a study of control samples from healthy donors and cancer patients. Using immunoSEQ multiplex PCR, the repertoire was profiled, and TCRdb retains in-frame clones only, with some absent. Of roughly 180,000 clones listed, around 95% are singletons. Input material: blood. These TCRs come from an older woman in good health.

The V and J genes are TRBV29-1 and TRBJ1-4, with D unclear. The CDR3 spans 12 residues. In germline, CDR1 is SQVTM, CDR2 ANQGSEA. Trimming left V 5 bases short and J 8 bases short, with 12 bases between. The CDR3 DNA reads TGCAGCGTTATTACCTATGGGGAAAAACTGTTTTTT. This encodes CSVITYGEKLFF.

The chain uses TRBV6-5 and TRBJ1-1; D is perhaps TRBD1 (6 bases). CDR1 and CDR2 from the germline V gene are MNHEY and SVGAGI. The germline V and J ends were trimmed by 6 bases and 4 bases, with 18 bases remaining between them. The CDR3 is 15 amino acids. The CDR3 DNA reads TGTGCCAGCAGGCCGGGGGGGGGCGTGAGCACTGAAGCTTTCTTT. Protein product: CASRPGGGVSTEAFF.

The CDR3 reads CASSEQGRLDYGYTF. The CDR3 DNA reads TGTGCCAGCAGCGAACAGGGGAGGCTAGACTATGGCTACACCTTC. The chain is built from TRBV5-4 and TRBJ1-2; 7 positions agree with TRBD1. Germline V gene sequence: CDR1 SGHNT, CDR2 YYREEE (reference sequence). CDR3 length: 15 residues. V trimming: 4 bases; J trimming: 3 bases; junction bases outside the gene matches: 9.

The chain couples TRBV9 to TRBJ2-2; 11 nucleotides agree with TRBD1. There are 18 residues in the CDR3. The germline CDR1 and CDR2 sequences are SGDLS and YYNGEE. V shed 2 bases and J 4 bases; nucleotides not matched to a gene: 10. In DNA, the CDR3 is TGTGCCAGCAGCGTCAAGCCCCCCGGGACAGGGGGCACCGGGGAGCTGTTTTTT. This translates into CASSVKPPGTGGTGELFF.

This chain connects TRBV5-1 to TRBJ2-7, with D unclear. CDR3 length: 12 amino acids. V lost 2 bases to trimming and J lost 2 bases, with 5 bases between them. Germline CDR1 reads SGHRS; CDR2 reads YFSETQ. For the CDR3, the DNA is TGCGCCAGCAGCTTTGGGACCTACGAGCAGTACTTC. This gives the protein CASSFGTYEQYF.

Only one count was recorded for this clone. The chain has TRBV18 and TRBJ1-1; D possibly corresponds to TRBD1 (6 bases). Trimming removed 3 bases from V and 6 bases from J, with 11 bases in between. This CDR3 spans 13 amino acids. The germline V gene has CDR1 KGHSH and CDR2 LQKENI. CDR3 DNA sequence: TGTGCCAGCTCACCCGCAGGGGACTCTGAAGCTTTCTTT. Its protein product is CASSPAGDSEAFF. The variable domain in full, completed from reference TRBV18 and TRBJ1-1, reads NAGVMQNPRHLVRRRGQEARLRCSPMKGHSHVYWYRQLPEEGLKFMVYLQKENIIDESGMPKERFSAEFPKEGPSILRIQQVVRGDSAAYFCASSPAGDSEAFFGQGTRLTVV.

CDR3 bases: TGTGCCAGCAGCTTGGCAGGGGGCTGGAGCAATCAGCCCCAGCATTTT. Amino acids: CASSLAGGWSNQPQHF. The rearrangement joins TRBV5-6 to TRBJ1-5, with 8 bases that match TRBD1. The V gene's germline CDR1 is SGHDT and CDR2 YYEEEE. The CDR3 loop spans 16 amino acids. V trimming: 0 bases; J trimming: 1 base; junction bases outside the gene matches: 3.

The rearrangement uses TRBV7-2 and TRBJ1-3; possible D gene TRBD1, 6 bases. Germline assignment: CDR1 SGHTA and CDR2 FQGNSA. This CDR3 contains 14 residues. Trimming left V 5 bases short and J 3 bases short, with 11 bases between. The CDR3 region is CASSRTVLGNTIYF. CDR3 coding DNA: TGTGCCAGCAGCCGGACAGTCCTTGGAAACACCATATATTTT.

The rearrangement uses TRBV2 and TRBJ1-4; weak D call: TRBD1 (5 bases). The germline V and J ends were trimmed by 6 bases and 4 bases, with 12 bases remaining between them. The CDR3 spans 14 residues. CDR1 and CDR2 (germline): SNHLY, FYNNEI. Written as DNA, the CDR3 is TGTGCCAGCAGCCTGGAGGGGCGTAATGAAAAACTGTTTTTT. Its translation is CASSLEGRNEKLFF.

CDR3 region: CASSQGQNTEAFF. The DNA for the CDR3 is TGTGCCAGCAGCCAGGGACAGAACACTGAAGCTTTCTTT. V gene TRBV7-6 combines with J gene TRBJ1-1, with D possibly being TRBD1 (6 bases). This CDR3 contains 13 residues. Germline assignment: CDR1 SGHVS and CDR2 FNYEAQ. Trimming stripped 5 bases from V and 1 base from J, with 8 bases between.

The chain has TRBV6-5 and TRBJ2-7; TRBD1 matches at 7 bases. The CDR3 length is 15 residues. With V trimmed by 8 bases and J by 0 bases, 10 bases remained unmatched. CDR1 is MNHEY and CDR2 is SVGAGI in the germline V gene. In DNA form, the CDR3 reads TGTGCCAGCCAAAAAACCCGGGACAGCTCCTACGAGCAGTACTTC. Encoded protein: CASQKTRDSSYEQYF.

This clone was seen only once. The V gene is TRBV19, the J gene TRBJ1-4; 11 bases are shared with TRBD1. Per the germline V gene, CDR1 is LNHDA and CDR2 is SQIVND (reference sequence). This CDR3 is built from 16 residues. Losses at the gene ends were 6 bases for V and 6 bases for J; bases not matched to a gene: 9. The CDR3 loop reads CASRTGQGGTDEKLFF. The CDR3 bases are TGTGCCAGTAGGACGGGACAGGGGGGTACGGATGAAAAACTGTTTTTT.

The chain links TRBV9 to TRBJ2-5; D call uncertain. CDR1 SGDLS and CDR2 YYNGEE come from the germline V gene. Trimming left V 4 bases short and J 4 bases short, with 14 bases between. The length of the CDR3 is 14 residues. DNA for the CDR3: TGTGCCAGCAGCACGAGGACCTTCGGAGAGACCCAGTACTTC. The encoded protein is CASSTRTFGETQYF. Full variable domain (remainder filled in from reference TRBV9 and TRBJ2-5): DSGVTQTPKHLITATGQRVTLRCSPRSGDLSVYWYQQSLDQGLQFLIQYYNGEERAKGNILERFSAQQFPDLHSELNLSSLELGDSALYFCASSTRTFGETQYFGPGTRLLVL.

The chain carries TRBV20-1 and TRBJ1-1, with 9 bases lining up with TRBD1. The germline V gene has CDR1 DFQATT and CDR2 SNEGSKA (reference sequence). CDR3 length equals 11 residues. CDR3 in DNA: TGCGGGACAGGGTTGAACACTGAAGCTTTCTTT. As protein: CGTGLNTEAFF.